This TCR beta chain was identified in a study of early T cells in non-severe SARS-CoV-2 infection. Turning to the study itself: Unsorted whole-blood RNA was sequenced in bulk, leaving chains unpaired. Whole-study results and caveats: Clonotype matching in VDJdb favored anti-spike CD8 responses and did not capture private and CD4 specificities.

A note on this clonotype: What it recognizes is unknown.

Looked up from germline, CDR1 is SGHTA and CDR2 is FQGNSA. The CDR3 extends over 15 amino acids. V was pared by 5 bases and J by 6 bases, with 16 bases between. Unique molecular identifier tags were affixed to discrete cDNA molecules. TCRdb redid the calling of the 5' RACE reads with MiXCR, one entry per CDR3 protein. Found here are around 70,000 distinct CDR3 sequences, 9.5% to 15% of them singletons; the top ten hold about 1.7%. Sequenced input: whole blood. This sequence originates from an adult who was a healthcare worker with PCR-confirmed SARS-CoV-2 infection or an uninfected control (not recorded which). The chain recombines TRBV7-2 with TRBJ1-4; D perhaps matches TRBD1 (6 bases). CDR3 in amino acids: CASSRSRGSYEKLFF. CDR3 in DNA: TGTGCCAGCAGCAGAAGCAGGGGATCATATGAAAAACTGTTTTTT.